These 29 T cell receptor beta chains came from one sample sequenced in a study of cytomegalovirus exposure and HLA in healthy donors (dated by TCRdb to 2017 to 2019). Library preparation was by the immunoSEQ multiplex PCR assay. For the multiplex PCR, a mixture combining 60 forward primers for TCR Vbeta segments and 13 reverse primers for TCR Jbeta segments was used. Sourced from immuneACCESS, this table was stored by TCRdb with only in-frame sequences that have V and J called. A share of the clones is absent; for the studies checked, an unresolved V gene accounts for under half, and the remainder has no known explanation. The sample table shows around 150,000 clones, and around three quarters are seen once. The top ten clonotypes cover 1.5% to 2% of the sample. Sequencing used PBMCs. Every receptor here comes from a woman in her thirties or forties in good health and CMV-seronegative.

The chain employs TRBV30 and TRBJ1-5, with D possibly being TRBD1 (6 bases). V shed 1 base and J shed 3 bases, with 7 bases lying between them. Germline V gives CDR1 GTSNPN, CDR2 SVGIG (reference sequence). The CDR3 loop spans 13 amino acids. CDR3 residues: CAWSGGHNQPQHF. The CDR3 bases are TGTGCCTGGAGTGGGGGGCACAATCAGCCCCAGCATTTT. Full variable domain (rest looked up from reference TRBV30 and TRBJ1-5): SQTIHQWPATLVQPVGSPLSLECTVEGTSNPNLYWYRQAAGRGLQLLFYSVGIGQISSEVPQNLSASRPQDRQFILSSKKLLLSDSGFYLCAWSGGHNQPQHFGDGTRLSIL.

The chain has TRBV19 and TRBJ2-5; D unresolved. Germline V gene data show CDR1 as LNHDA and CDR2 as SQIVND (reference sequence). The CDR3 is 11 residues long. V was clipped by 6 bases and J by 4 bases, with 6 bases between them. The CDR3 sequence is CASRFGETQYF. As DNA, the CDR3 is TGTGCCAGTAGGTTCGGAGAGACCCAGTACTTC.

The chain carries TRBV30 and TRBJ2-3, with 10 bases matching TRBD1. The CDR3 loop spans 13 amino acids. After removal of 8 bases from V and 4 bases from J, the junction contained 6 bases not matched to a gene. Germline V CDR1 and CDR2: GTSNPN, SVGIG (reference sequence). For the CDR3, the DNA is TGTGCCCGGAACGGACAGGGGGCAGATACGCAGTATTTT. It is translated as CARNGQGADTQYF. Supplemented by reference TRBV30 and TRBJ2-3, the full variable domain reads SQTIHQWPATLVQPVGSPLSLECTVEGTSNPNLYWYRQAAGRGLQLLFYSVGIGQISSEVPQNLSASRPQDRQFILSSKKLLLSDSGFYLCARNGQGADTQYFGPGTRLTVL.

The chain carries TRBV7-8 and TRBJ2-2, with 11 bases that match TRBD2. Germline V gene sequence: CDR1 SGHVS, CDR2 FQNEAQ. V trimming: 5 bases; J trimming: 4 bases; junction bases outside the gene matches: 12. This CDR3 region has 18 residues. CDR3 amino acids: CASSPQGTSGTLTGELFF. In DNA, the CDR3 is TGTGCCAGCAGCCCCCAGGGGACTAGCGGTACTCTCACCGGGGAGCTGTTTTTT.

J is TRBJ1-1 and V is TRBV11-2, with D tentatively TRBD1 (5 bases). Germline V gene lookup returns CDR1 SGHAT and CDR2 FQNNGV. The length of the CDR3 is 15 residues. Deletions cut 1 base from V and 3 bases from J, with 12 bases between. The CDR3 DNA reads TGTGCCAGCAGCTTAGCCCTTACAGGCGACACTGAAGCTTTCTTT. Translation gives CASSLALTGDTEAFF.

The CDR3 nucleotides read TGTGCCAGCAGTGAAATCCGGGCAGGGGTTTCTAACGAGCAGTACTTC. Residues: CASSEIRAGVSNEQYF. The J gene is TRBJ2-7, the V gene TRBV2; TRBD1 might be the D (6 bases). Germline loops: CDR1 SNHLY, CDR2 FYNNEI. V lost 2 bases and J 5 bases, leaving 19 bases between the germline ends. The CDR3 extends over 16 amino acids.

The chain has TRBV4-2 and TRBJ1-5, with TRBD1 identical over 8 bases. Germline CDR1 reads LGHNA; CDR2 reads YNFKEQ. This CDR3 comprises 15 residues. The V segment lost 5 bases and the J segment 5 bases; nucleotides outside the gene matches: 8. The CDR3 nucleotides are TGTGCCAGCAGCTATGGACAGGGAGGGGATCAGCCCCAGCATTTT. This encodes CASSYGQGGDQPQHF.

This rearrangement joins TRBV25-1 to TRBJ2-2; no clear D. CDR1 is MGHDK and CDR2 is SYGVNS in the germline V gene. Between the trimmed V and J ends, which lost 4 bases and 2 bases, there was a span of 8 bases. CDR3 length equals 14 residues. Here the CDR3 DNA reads TGTGCCAGCAGTGCCCCCTTAAACACCGGGGAGCTGTTTTTT. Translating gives CASSAPLNTGELFF.

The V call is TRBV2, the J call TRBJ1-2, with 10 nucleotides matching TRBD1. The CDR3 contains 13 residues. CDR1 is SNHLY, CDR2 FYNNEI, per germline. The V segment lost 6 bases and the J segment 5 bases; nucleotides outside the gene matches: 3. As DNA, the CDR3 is TGTGCCAGCAGGCCGGGACAGGGGTATGGCTACACCTTC. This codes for CASRPGQGYGYTF.

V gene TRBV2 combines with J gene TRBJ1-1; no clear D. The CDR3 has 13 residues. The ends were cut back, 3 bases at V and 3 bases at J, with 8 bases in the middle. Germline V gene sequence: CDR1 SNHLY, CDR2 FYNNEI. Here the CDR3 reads CASSEETDTEAFF. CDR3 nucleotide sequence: TGTGCCAGCAGTGAGGAAACAGACACTGAAGCTTTCTTT.

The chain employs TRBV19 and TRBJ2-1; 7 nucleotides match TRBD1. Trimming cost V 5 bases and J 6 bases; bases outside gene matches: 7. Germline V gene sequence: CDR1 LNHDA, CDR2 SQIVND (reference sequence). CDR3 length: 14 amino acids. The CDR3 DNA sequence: TGTGCCAGTAGTTACCGGGACAGCCCCAATGAGCAGTTCTTC. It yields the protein CASSYRDSPNEQFF.

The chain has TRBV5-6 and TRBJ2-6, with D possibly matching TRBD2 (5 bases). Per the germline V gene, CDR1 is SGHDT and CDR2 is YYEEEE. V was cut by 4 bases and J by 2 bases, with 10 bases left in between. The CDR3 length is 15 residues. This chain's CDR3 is CASSLDGAGANVLTF. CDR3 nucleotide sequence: TGTGCCAGCAGCCTGGACGGGGCTGGGGCCAACGTCCTGACTTTC.

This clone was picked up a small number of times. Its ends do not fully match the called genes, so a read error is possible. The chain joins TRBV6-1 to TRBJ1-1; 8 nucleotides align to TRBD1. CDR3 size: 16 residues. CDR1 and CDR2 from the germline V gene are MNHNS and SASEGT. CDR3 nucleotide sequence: TGTGCCAGCAGAGAAGACCGGGACAGGTGGAGTCTGGCCGCTTTCTTT. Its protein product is CASREDRDRWSLAAFF.

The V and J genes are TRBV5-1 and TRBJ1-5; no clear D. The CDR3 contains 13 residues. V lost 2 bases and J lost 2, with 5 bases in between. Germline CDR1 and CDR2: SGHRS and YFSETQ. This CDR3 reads CASSFNGNQPQHF. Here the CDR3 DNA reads TGCGCCAGCAGCTTTAATGGCAATCAGCCCCAGCATTTT.

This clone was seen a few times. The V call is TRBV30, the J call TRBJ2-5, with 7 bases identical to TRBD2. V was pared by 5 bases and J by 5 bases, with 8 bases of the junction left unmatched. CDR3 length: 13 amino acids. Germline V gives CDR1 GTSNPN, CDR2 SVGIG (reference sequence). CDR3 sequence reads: CAWERGQRETQYF. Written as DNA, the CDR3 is TGTGCCTGGGAGCGGGGTCAAAGGGAGACCCAGTACTTC.

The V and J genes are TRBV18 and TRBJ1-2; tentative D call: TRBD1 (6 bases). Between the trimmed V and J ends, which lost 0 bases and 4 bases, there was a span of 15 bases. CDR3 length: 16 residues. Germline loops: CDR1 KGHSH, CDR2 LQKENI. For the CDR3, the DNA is TGTGCCAGCTCACCACCGAGTAGGGGGTTCGGCTATGGCTACACCTTC. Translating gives CASSPPSRGFGYGYTF.

The CDR3 DNA follows: TGTGCCAGCCAGACAGGGGAGGGTGGCTACACCTTC. It is translated as CASQTGEGGYTF. This chain links TRBV11-1 with TRBJ1-2; the match to TRBD1 covers 8 bases. CDR1 and CDR2 (germline): SGHAT, FQDESV (reference sequence). V lost 8 bases, J lost 7 bases, and 6 bases stayed unmatched. The CDR3 spans 12 residues.

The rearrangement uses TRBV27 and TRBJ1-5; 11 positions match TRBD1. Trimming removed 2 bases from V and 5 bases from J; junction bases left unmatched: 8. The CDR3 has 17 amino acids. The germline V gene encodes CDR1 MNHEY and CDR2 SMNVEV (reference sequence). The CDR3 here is CASSLSYGTGGHQPQHF. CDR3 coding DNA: TGTGCCAGCAGTTTAAGCTATGGGACAGGGGGGCATCAGCCCCAGCATTTT.

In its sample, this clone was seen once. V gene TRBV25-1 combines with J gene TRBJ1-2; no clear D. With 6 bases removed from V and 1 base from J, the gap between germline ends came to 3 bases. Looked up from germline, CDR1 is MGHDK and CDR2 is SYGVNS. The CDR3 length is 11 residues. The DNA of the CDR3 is TGTGCCAGCAGCAATAACTATGGCTACACCTTC. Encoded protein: CASSNNYGYTF.

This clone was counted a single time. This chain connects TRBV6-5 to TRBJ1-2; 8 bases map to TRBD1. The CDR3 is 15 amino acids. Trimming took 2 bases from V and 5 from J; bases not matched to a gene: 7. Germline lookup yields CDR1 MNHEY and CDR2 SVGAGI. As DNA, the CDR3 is TGTGCCAGCAGTTACACAGCCGGACAGGGATATGGCTACACCTTC. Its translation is CASSYTAGQGYGYTF.

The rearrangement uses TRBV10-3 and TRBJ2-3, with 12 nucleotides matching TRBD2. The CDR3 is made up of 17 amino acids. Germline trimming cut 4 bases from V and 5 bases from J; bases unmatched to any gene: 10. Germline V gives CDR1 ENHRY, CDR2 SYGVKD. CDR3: CAISGSTRGLAGDTQYF. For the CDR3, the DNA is TGTGCCATCAGTGGCTCGACCCGGGGACTAGCGGGAGATACGCAGTATTTT.

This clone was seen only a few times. The CDR3 here is CASSLPGGKLFF. The CDR3 DNA follows: TGTGCCAGCAGCTTGCCGGGAGGAAAACTGTTTTTT. The chain carries TRBV5-4 and TRBJ1-4; D not certain. Trimming shortened V by 1 base and J by 10 bases, and 8 bases separated the two germline ends. The CDR3 is made up of 12 amino acids. Germline-derived CDR1 and CDR2 are SGHNT and YYREEE (reference sequence).

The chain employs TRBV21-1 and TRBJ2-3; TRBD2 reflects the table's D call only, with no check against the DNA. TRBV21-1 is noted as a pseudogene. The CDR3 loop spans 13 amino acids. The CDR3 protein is CASTQLSTDTQYF. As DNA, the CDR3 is TGTGCCAGCACCCAACTCAGCACAGATACGCAGTATTTT.

CDR3 sequence (DNA): TGTGCCAGCATGCGCCTTGTTAGCACAGATACGCAGTATTTT. Its translation: CASMRLVSTDTQYF. The gene calls are TRBV2 and TRBJ2-3; no clear D. The germline gives CDR1 SNHLY, CDR2 FYNNEI. Trimming pared 7 bases from V and 0 bases from J, leaving 11 bases between. The CDR3 totals 14 residues.

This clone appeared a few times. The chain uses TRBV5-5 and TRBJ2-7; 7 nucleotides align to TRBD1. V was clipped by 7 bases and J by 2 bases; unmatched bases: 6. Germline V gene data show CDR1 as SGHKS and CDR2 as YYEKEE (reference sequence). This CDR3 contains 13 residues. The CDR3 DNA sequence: TGTGCCAGCTACGGGACAGTTCCCTACGAGCAGTACTTC. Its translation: CASYGTVPYEQYF.

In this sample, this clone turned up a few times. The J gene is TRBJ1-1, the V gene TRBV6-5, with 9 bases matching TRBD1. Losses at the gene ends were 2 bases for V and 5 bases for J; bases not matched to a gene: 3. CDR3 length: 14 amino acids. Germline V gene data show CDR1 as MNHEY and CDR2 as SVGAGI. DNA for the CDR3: TGTGCCAGCAGTTACGTAGGACAGGGGACTGAAGCTTTCTTT. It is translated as CASSYVGQGTEAFF.

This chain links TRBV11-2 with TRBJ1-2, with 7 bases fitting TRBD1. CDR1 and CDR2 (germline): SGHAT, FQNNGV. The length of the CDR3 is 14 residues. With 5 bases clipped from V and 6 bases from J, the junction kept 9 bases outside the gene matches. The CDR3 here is CASSTQGGSDGYTF. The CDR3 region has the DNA TGTGCCAGCAGCACCCAGGGGGGTTCGGATGGCTACACCTTC.

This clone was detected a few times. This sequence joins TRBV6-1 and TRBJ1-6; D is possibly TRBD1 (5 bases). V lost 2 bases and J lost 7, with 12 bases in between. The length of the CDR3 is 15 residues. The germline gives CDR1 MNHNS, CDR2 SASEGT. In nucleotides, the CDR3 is TGTGCCAGCAGTGAACAGGGAACCGACAATTCACCCCTCCACTTT. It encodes CASSEQGTDNSPLHF.

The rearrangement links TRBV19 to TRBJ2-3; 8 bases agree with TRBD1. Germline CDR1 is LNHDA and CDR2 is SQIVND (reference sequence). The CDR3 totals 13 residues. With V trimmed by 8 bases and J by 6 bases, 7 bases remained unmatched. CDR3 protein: CASRTGNGDTQYF. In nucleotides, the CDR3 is TGTGCCAGTCGGACAGGGAATGGGGATACGCAGTATTTT. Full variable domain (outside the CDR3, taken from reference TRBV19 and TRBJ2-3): DGGITQSPKYLFRKEGQNVTLSCEQNLNHDAMYWYRQDPGQGLRLIYYSQIVNDFQKGDIAEGYSVSREKKESFPLTVTSAQKNPTAFYLCASRTGNGDTQYFGPGTRLTVL.